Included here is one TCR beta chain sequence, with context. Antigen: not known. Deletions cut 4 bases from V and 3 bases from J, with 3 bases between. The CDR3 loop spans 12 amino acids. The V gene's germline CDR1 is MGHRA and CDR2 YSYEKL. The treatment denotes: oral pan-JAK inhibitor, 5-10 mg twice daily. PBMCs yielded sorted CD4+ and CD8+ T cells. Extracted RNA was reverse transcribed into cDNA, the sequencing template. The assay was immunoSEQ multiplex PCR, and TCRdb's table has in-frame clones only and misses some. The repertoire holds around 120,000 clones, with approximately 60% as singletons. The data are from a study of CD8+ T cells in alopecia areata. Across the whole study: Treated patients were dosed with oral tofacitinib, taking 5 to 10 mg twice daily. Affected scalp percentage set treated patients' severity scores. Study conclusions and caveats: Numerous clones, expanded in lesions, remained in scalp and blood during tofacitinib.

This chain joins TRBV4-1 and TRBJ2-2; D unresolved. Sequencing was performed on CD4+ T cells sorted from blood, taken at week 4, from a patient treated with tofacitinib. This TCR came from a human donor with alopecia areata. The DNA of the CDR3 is TGCGCCAGCAGCCGGGACACCGGGGAGCTGTTTTTT. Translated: CASSRDTGELFF.